This is a list of T cell receptor beta chains from one sample in a study of blood T cell repertoires in COVID-19. Profiled with immunoSEQ multiplex PCR; TCRdb holds only in-frame clones, not every one. The repertoire includes approximately 100,000 clones, around 87% of them detected once, and roughly 12% sits in the top ten. Sequencing used peripheral blood. The receptors originated from a woman aged 30 to 39 with acute or convalescent COVID-19. Each CDR3 is given with its conserved first and last residue. A D gene is named only where the DNA matches it firmly. Size values are once, few and many counts, or a class for expanded clones, and some rows have none.

v_call	clone_size	d_call	j_call	cdr3_nt	cdr3_aa
TRBV19	NA	NA	TRBJ2-7	TGTGCCAGTAGCCAGGGGAATTACGAGCAGTACTTC	CASSQGNYEQYF
TRBV5-1	NA	TRBD1	TRBJ1-1	TGCGCCAGCAGCTCGACAGGGCTGAACACTGAAGCTTTCTTT	CASSSTGLNTEAFF
TRBV6-5	NA	TRBD1	TRBJ1-5	TGTGCCAGCAGACCACAGGGGGGAAGCAATCAGCCCCAGCATTTT	CASRPQGGSNQPQHF
TRBV18	NA	NA	TRBJ1-1	TGTGCCAGCTCACCAGTTCAACGGGTCGGAGGTGAAGCTTTCTTT	CASSPVQRVGGEAFF
TRBV19	NA	TRBD1	TRBJ1-6	TGTGCCAGTAGTCACGGACAGGGAAGCCCCTATAATTCACCCCTCCACTTT	CASSHGQGSPYNSPLHF
TRBV28	NA	NA	TRBJ1-5	TGTGCCAGCAGTTTAATGGGGGGGTATCAGCCCCAGCATTTT	CASSLMGGYQPQHF
TRBV7-9	NA	NA	TRBJ2-7	TGTGCCAGCAGCTCCGGGAATGGAATCTACGAGCAGTACTTC	CASSSGNGIYEQYF
TRBV11-2	NA	TRBD1	TRBJ2-7	TGTGCCAGCAGCTCGGGACAGTCCTACGAGCAGTACTTC	CASSSGQSYEQYF
TRBV11-2	NA	TRBD2	TRBJ2-1	TGTGCCAGCAGCCTACTAGCGGGGGCCTTTTACAATGAGCAGTTCTTC	CASSLLAGAFYNEQFF
TRBV28	NA	TRBD1	TRBJ1-2	TGTGCCAGCAGCTCTCGGCAGGGGGCGTGCGGTGGCTACACCTTC	CASSSRQGACGGYTF
TRBV11-2	NA	TRBD1	TRBJ2-7	TGTGCCAGCAGCTTACGGACAGGGGGCGGACCACTCACCTACGAGCAGTACTTC	CASSLRTGGGPLTYEQYF
TRBV7-6	NA	TRBD2	TRBJ2-7	TGTGCCAGCAGCTTCGGACTAGCGGGGGATGGCGAGCAGTACTTC	CASSFGLAGDGEQYF
TRBV24-1	NA	NA	TRBJ2-7	TGTGCCACCAGTGACGCAGGGGCCTACGAGCAGTACTTC	CATSDAGAYEQYF
TRBV19	NA	NA	TRBJ1-5	TGTGCCAGTAGAATGGGAGGAGATCAGCCCCAGCATTTT	CASRMGGDQPQHF
TRBV2	NA	TRBD2	TRBJ2-3	TGTGCCAGCAGTGAAGCTCCTCGGGGGGGCACAGATACGCAGTATTTT	CASSEAPRGGTDTQYF
TRBV7-8	NA	TRBD1	TRBJ1-3	TGTGCCACCTCGGACAGGGAGGGCCGAAACACCATATATTTT	CATSDREGRNTIYF
TRBV2	once	NA	TRBJ2-7	TGTGCCAGCAGGCGGGCCTCAGGACCATCGAGCTCCTACGAGCAGTACTTC	CASRRASGPSSSYEQYF
TRBV29-1	NA	TRBD1	TRBJ2-3	TGCAGCGTTGACGGGACAGGGGCCCCAGATACGCAGTATTTT	CSVDGTGAPDTQYF
TRBV14	NA	TRBD1	TRBJ2-2	TGTGCCAGCAGCCCCCGAGGGCGACAGGGTGGTATCACCGGGGAGCTGTTTTTT	CASSPRGRQGGITGELFF
TRBV18	NA	TRBD1	TRBJ1-6	TGTGCCAGCTCACTCAACCCTACCGACAGGGTTGGTTCACCCCTCCACTTT	CASSLNPTDRVGSPLHF
TRBV27	NA	NA	TRBJ1-4	TGTGCCAGCAGTCCAGAACAGGGTGGGGAAAAACTGTTTTTT	CASSPEQGGEKLFF
TRBV5-1	NA	NA	TRBJ1-2	TGCGCCAGCAGCCCGCAGGGGTATGGTGGCTACACCTTC	CASSPQGYGGYTF
TRBV19	NA	NA	TRBJ2-1	TGTGCCAGTAGTTCAAGGGGGACCGAGCAGTTCTTC	CASSSRGTEQFF
TRBV24-1	NA	TRBD1	TRBJ2-3	TGTGCCACCAGTGAAACGGGACAGGGGCTAAGCACAGATACGCAGTATTTT	CATSETGQGLSTDTQYF
TRBV7-6	NA	TRBD2	TRBJ2-1	TGTGCCAGCAGCCCCTATCACGAGGCGGGGGGGCAATACAATGAGCAGTTCTTC	CASSPYHEAGGQYNEQFF
TRBV2	NA	NA	TRBJ2-3	TGTGCCAGCATACGCAACGGGGGGCTAGATACGCAGTATTTT	CASIRNGGLDTQYF
TRBV28	NA	NA	TRBJ1-6	TGTGCCAGCAGACTCAGGGGAGGGTCCTATAATTCACCCCTCCACTTT	CASRLRGGSYNSPLHF
TRBV6-5	once	NA	TRBJ1-5	TGTGCCAGCAGTCGGGGTAGCAATCAGCCCCAGCATTTT	CASSRGSNQPQHF
TRBV28	NA	NA	TRBJ2-7	TGTGCCACCGGCTACGAGCAGTACTTC	CATGYEQYF
TRBV6-1	once	NA	TRBJ2-7	TGTGCCAGCAGTGAAGCGTGGGGCGGCTACGAGCAGTACTTC	CASSEAWGGYEQYF
TRBV6-6	NA	TRBD1	TRBJ1-1	TGTGCCAGCAGCACCGGACAGGTGGGCACTGAAGCTTTCTTT	CASSTGQVGTEAFF
TRBV19	NA	NA	TRBJ1-1	TGTGCCGGGGCCCAAACCTTAAACACTGAAGCTTTCTTT	CAGAQTLNTEAFF
TRBV3-1/TRBV3-2	NA	TRBD1	TRBJ1-1	TGTGCCAGCAGCCCGGGACAGGGTATCGGGGGCCACAACACTGAAGCTTTCTTT	CASSPGQGIGGHNTEAFF
TRBV30	NA	TRBD1	TRBJ2-4	TGTGCCTGGAGGACAGGGGTCATTCAGTACTTC	CAWRTGVIQYF
TRBV7-3	NA	NA	TRBJ2-2	TGTGCCAGCAGCTTAACGTCGGCCGGGGAGCTGTTTTTT	CASSLTSAGELFF
TRBV28	NA	NA	TRBJ2-2	TGTGCCAGCAGTTCAGGTGTCGGGGAGCTGTTTTTT	CASSSGVGELFF
TRBV6-5	NA	TRBD1	TRBJ2-7	TGTGCCAGCAGTTTGGACAGGGACTCCTACGAGCAGTACTTC	CASSLDRDSYEQYF
TRBV6-5	NA	NA	TRBJ1-1	TGTGCCAGCACTCCGAGGGGGATGGGGTACACTGAAGCTTTCTTT	CASTPRGMGYTEAFF
TRBV28	NA	NA	TRBJ1-6	TGTGCCAGCATACGGGTCCGGTCCTATAATTCACCCCTCCACTTT	CASIRVRSYNSPLHF
TRBV3-1/TRBV3-2	NA	NA	TRBJ1-1	TGTGCCAGCAGGCGGACAGTAAACACTGAAGCTTTCTTT	CASRRTVNTEAFF
TRBV3-1/TRBV3-2	NA	NA	TRBJ2-7	TGTGCCAGCAGCCAGCAGGGGCATGAGCAGTACTTC	CASSQQGHEQYF
TRBV12-3/TRBV12-4	NA	NA	TRBJ1-1	TGTGCCAGCAGTCCCTCGGGTTCTGAAGCTTTCTTT	CASSPSGSEAFF
TRBV2	NA	NA	TRBJ1-5	TGTGCCAGCCGCCCCGGGAATAGCAATCAGCCCCAGCATTTT	CASRPGNSNQPQHF
TRBV7-3	once	NA	TRBJ2-3	TGTGCCAGCAGCTTAACGACAGATTCCACAGATACGCAGTATTTT	CASSLTTDSTDTQYF
TRBV7-9	NA	NA	TRBJ2-5	TGTGCCAGCAGCTTTTCCAGGGCCCAAGAGACCCAGTACTTC	CASSFSRAQETQYF
TRBV29-1	once	NA	TRBJ2-2	TGCAGCGTTGTGGCCCGGGCCGGGGAGCTGTTTTTT	CSVVARAGELFF
TRBV11-2	NA	TRBD1	TRBJ1-1	TGTGCCAGCAGCTTAGATTCCCGGACAGGGGCCCAGAACACTGAAGCTTTCTTT	CASSLDSRTGAQNTEAFF
TRBV29-1	once	NA	TRBJ1-2	TGCAGCGTTGACAGGTTGAGCTATGGCTACACCTTC	CSVDRLSYGYTF